The rows below give T cell receptor beta chains drawn from one sample of a study of identical twins. Via MiXCR, TCRdb re-called the 5' RACE reads, giving one row per CDR3 protein. The sample includes fewer than 250,000 distinct CDR3 sequences, approximately 8% of them seen just once. These data were also reused for a study on yellow fever vaccine responses in identical twins.

Sequencing was done on a sample of CD8+ T cells sorted from blood. These receptors originate from a woman aged 18-29 years in good health. The conserved cysteine and the conserved F or W are not part of the CDR3 here.

V gene	J gene	CDR3 protein
TRBV12-3/TRBV12-4	TRBJ1-1	ASSTMSARGNTEAF
TRBV27	TRBJ2-7	ASSPTLGGNYEQY
TRBV20-1	TRBJ2-7	SARTSTSDRVTYEQY
TRBV12-3/TRBV12-4	TRBJ2-3	ASSIAGFTDTQY
TRBV12-3/TRBV12-4	TRBJ1-2	ASRTETGGHGYT
TRBV15	TRBJ1-4	ATSRDAQFNEKLF
TRBV27	TRBJ2-1	ASSLSIAGALHNEQF
TRBV2	TRBJ1-2	ASSNLATDRQSYGYT
TRBV13	TRBJ1-1	ASSLGVQLTEAF
TRBV2	TRBJ1-2	ASNTGDQDYGYT
TRBV7-8	TRBJ2-3	ASSSGIEDTQY
TRBV5-1	TRBJ2-7	ASSHLDTTYGPYEQY
TRBV29-1	TRBJ2-1	SVELRDKTLNEQF
TRBV2	TRBJ2-5	ASSKGEGADQETQY
TRBV20-1	TRBJ2-3	SAALQYRVRPDTQY
TRBV27	TRBJ1-1	ASSSRQGWTEAF
TRBV4-1	TRBJ2-1	ASSQEEASGAYNEQF
TRBV5-6	TRBJ1-4	ASSLGGGATNEKLF
TRBV12-3/TRBV12-4	TRBJ2-1	ASTVLAGASNEQF
TRBV12-3/TRBV12-4	TRBJ2-7	ASTQAGAAYEQY
TRBV9	TRBJ2-6	ASSVRDTNVLT
TRBV20-1	TRBJ2-5	SAKTGESQETQY
TRBV5-6	TRBJ1-4	ASSGKNGGPDEKLF
TRBV3-1	TRBJ2-2	ASSQVQFRELF
TRBV4-1	TRBJ1-4	ASSPDPGRTNEKLF
TRBV6-5	TRBJ2-1	ASSYSRLAGGTTYNEQF
TRBV20-1	TRBJ2-4	SARAKNIQY
TRBV7-2	TRBJ2-7	ASSSVRAGPSYEQY
TRBV20-1	TRBJ2-7	SAREHRDRVYEQY
TRBV6-1	TRBJ2-2	ASSEASLAGGLRTGELF
TRBV7-9	TRBJ1-1	ASLRMNTEAF
TRBV7-9	TRBJ2-1	ASEGTRVRSDEQF
TRBV6-5	TRBJ2-3	ASNWGDTQY
TRBV20-1	TRBJ2-7	SARDQQSTHSYEQY
TRBV5-1	TRBJ2-7	ASRPGTGVSYEQY
TRBV14	TRBJ2-2	ASSPGLAGPPAGELF
TRBV7-8	TRBJ2-1	ASSLGDAPLVVDEQF
TRBV24-1	TRBJ2-2	ATSENTYTGELF
TRBV12-3/TRBV12-4	TRBJ1-1	ASSSTGRNTEAF
TRBV12-3/TRBV12-4	TRBJ2-3	ASSRIDTQY
TRBV28	TRBJ1-5	ASSSPRTNQPQH
TRBV15	TRBJ2-3	ATSTSGGLAGETTDTQY
TRBV7-6	TRBJ2-5	ASSLTGLDTETQY
TRBV4-1	TRBJ1-6	ASSQVSDRGISPLH